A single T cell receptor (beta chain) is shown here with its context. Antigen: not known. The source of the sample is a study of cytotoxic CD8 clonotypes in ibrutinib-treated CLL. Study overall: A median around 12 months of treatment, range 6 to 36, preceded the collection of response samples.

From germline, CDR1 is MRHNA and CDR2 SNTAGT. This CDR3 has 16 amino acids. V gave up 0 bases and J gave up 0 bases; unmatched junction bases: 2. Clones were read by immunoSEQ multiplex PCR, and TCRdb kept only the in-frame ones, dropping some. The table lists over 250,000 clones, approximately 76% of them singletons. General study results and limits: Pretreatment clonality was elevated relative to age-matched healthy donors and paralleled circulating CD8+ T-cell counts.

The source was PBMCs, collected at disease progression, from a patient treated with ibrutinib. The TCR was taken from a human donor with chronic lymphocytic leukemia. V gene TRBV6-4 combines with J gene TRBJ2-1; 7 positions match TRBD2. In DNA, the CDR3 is TGTGCCAGCAGTGACTCTGCGGGAGTCTCCTACAATGAGCAGTTCTTC. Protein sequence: CASSDSAGVSYNEQFF.